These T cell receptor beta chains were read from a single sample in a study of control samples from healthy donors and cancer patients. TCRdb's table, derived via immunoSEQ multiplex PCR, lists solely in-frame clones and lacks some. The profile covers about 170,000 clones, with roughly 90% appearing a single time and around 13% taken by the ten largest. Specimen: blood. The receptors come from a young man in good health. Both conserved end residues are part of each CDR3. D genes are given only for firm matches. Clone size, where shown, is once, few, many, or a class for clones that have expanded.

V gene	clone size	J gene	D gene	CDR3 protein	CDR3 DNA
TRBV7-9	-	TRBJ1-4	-	CASSLSTGEKLFF	TGTGCCAGCAGCTTATCGACCGGGGAAAAACTGTTTTTT
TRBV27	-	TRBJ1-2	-	CASSLHWGLENTF	TGTGCCAGCAGTTTACATTGGGGTTTAGAGAACACCTTC
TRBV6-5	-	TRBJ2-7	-	CTTRETGAIYEQYF	TGTACTACGAGGGAGACAGGAGCCATCTACGAGCAGTACTTC
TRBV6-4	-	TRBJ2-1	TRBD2	CASSEWVAGVGEQFF	TGTGCCAGCAGTGAGTGGGTAGCGGGAGTGGGTGAGCAGTTCTTC
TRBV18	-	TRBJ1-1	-	CASSPSQPTEAFF	TGTGCCAGCTCACCAAGTCAGCCCACTGAAGCTTTCTTT
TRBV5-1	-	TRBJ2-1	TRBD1	CASREPGQGANEQFF	TGCGCCAGCAGAGAGCCGGGACAGGGGGCAAATGAGCAGTTCTTC
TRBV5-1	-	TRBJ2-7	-	CASRNPGTLSYEQYF	TGCGCCAGCAGAAATCCAGGGACTCTCTCCTACGAGCAGTACTTC
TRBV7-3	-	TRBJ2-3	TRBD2	CASSLLAGITDTQYF	TGTGCCAGCAGCTTACTAGCGGGCATCACAGATACGCAGTATTTT
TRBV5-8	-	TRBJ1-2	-	CASSLSRSIYGYTF	TGTGCCAGCAGCTTGAGCAGAAGTATCTATGGCTACACCTTC
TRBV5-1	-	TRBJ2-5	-	CASSLGLGGPSQETQYF	TGCGCCAGCAGCTTGGGCCTTGGGGGACCCTCACAAGAGACCCAGTACTTC
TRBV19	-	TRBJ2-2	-	CASSIGRGRGNTGELFF	TGTGCCAGTAGTATAGGGAGGGGACGGGGGAACACCGGGGAGCTGTTTTTT
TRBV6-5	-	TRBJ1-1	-	CASSTTERGTEAFF	TGTGCCAGCAGTACGACAGAGCGGGGCACTGAAGCTTTCTTT
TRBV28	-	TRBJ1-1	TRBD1	CASRGQGNTEAFF	TGTGCCAGCAGAGGACAGGGGAACACTGAAGCTTTCTTT
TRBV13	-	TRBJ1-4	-	CASSFRVATNEKLFF	TGTGCCAGCAGCTTCAGAGTTGCAACTAATGAAAAACTGTTTTTT
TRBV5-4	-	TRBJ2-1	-	CASSPDLGEGNEQFF	TGTGCCAGCAGCCCCGATTTGGGGGAAGGGAATGAGCAGTTCTTC
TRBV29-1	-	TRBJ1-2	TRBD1	CSGQGLDGYTF	TGCAGCGGACAGGGTTTGGATGGCTACACCTTC
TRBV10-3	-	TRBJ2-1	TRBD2	CAITQSASGGKNEQFF	TGTGCCATCACCCAGTCAGCTAGCGGGGGTAAGAATGAGCAGTTCTTC
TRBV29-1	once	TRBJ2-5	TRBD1	CSVLPWTGKETQYF	TGCAGCGTCCTCCCATGGACAGGGAAAGAGACCCAGTACTTC
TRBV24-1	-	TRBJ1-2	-	CATSPGPLLGYGYTF	TGTGCCACCAGTCCCGGACCGCTATTGGGCTATGGCTACACCTTC
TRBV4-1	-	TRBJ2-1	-	CASSQPGTWAGNEQFF	TGCGCCAGCAGCCAGCCCGGGACCTGGGCCGGGAATGAGCAGTTCTTC
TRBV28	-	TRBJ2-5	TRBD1	CASRGNGQGQETQYF	TGTGCCAGCAGGGGAAACGGACAGGGCCAAGAGACCCAGTACTTC
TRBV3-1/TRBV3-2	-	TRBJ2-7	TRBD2	CASSQETSGNPYEQYF	TGTGCCAGCAGCCAAGAGACTAGCGGTAACCCCTACGAGCAGTACTTC
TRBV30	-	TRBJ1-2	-	CAWSVLVGGYTF	TGTGCCTGGAGTGTACTAGTGGGTGGCTACACCTTC
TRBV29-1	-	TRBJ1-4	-	CSVGVNEKLFF	TGCAGCGTTGGTGTTAATGAAAAACTGTTTTTT
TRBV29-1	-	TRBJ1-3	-	CSVISSGNTIYF	TGCAGCGTTATCAGCTCTGGAAACACCATATATTTT
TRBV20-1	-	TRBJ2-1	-	CSASGESGNEQFF	TGCAGTGCTAGTGGGGAGTCGGGGAATGAGCAGTTCTTC
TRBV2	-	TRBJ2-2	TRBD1	CASSYRGWDTGELFF	TGTGCCAGCAGCTACAGGGGCTGGGACACCGGGGAGCTGTTTTTT
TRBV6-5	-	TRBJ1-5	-	CASSYVVGSNQPQHF	TGTGCCAGCAGTTACGTAGTAGGGAGTAATCAGCCCCAGCATTTT
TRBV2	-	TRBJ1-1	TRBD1	CASSGTGGNTEAFF	TGTGCCAGCAGTGGGACAGGGGGAAACACTGAAGCTTTCTTT
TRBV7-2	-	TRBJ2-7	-	CASSLAGQIYEQYF	TGTGCCAGCAGCTTAGCGGGTCAGATCTACGAGCAGTACTTC
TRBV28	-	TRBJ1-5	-	CAMGLTSNQPQHF	TGTGCCATGGGTCTTACTAGCAATCAGCCCCAGCATTTT
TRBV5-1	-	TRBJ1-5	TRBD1	CASSRGTGDSNQPQHF	TGCGCCAGCAGCCGCGGGACAGGGGATAGCAATCAGCCCCAGCATTTT
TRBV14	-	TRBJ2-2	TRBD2	CASSQDRGAGETGELFF	TGTGCCAGCAGCCAAGATCGTGGGGCGGGGGAGACCGGGGAGCTGTTTTTT
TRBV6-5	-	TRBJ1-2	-	CASSSPSQGYTF	TGTGCCAGCAGTTCCCCGAGCCAAGGCTACACCTTC
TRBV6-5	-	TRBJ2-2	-	CASVADRLTGELFF	TGTGCCAGCGTCGCAGACAGGCTGACCGGGGAGCTGTTTTTT
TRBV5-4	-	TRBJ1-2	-	CASSPISVDYGYTF	TGTGCCAGCAGCCCAATCTCTGTCGACTATGGCTACACCTTC
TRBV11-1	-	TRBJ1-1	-	CASSNAWVGGAEAFF	TGTGCCAGCAGCAACGCCTGGGTCGGGGGCGCTGAAGCTTTCTTT
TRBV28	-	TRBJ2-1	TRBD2	CASSKTSGRRDNEQFF	TGTGCCAGCAGTAAGACTAGCGGGAGGAGGGACAATGAGCAGTTCTTC
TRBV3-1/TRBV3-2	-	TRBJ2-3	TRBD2	CASTTSGGTDTQYF	TGTGCCAGCACCACTAGCGGGGGGACAGATACGCAGTATTTT
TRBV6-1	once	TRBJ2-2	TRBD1	CASSEREWWDRAAGELFF	TGTGCCAGCAGTGAAAGGGAATGGTGGGACAGGGCTGCCGGGGAGCTGTTTTTT
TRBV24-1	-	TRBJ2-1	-	CATSDSTGLGSYNEQFF	TGTGCCACCAGTGATTCAACAGGGTTGGGATCCTACAATGAGCAGTTCTTC
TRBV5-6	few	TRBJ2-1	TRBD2	CASSPAGGDSYNEQFF	TGTGCCAGCAGTCCAGCGGGGGGAGATTCCTACAATGAGCAGTTCTTC
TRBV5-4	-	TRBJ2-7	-	CASSLGEFTYEQYF	TGTGCCAGCAGCTTGGGCGAGTTTACCTACGAGCAGTACTTC
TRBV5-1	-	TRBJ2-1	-	CASSLGGARQDEQFF	TGCGCCAGCAGCTTGGGAGGGGCGAGACAAGATGAGCAGTTCTTC
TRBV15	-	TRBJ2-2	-	CATSRGVQDTGELFF	TGTGCCACCAGCAGAGGTGTTCAGGACACCGGGGAGCTGTTTTTT
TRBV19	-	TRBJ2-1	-	CASSLGVWEQFF	TGTGCCAGTAGTCTCGGGGTCTGGGAGCAGTTCTTC
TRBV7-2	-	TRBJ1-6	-	CASSLPQNNSPLHF	TGTGCCAGCAGCTTACCCCAGAATAATTCACCCCTCCACTTT
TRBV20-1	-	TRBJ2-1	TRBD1	CSAFPGGAPFF	TGCAGTGCTTTCCCAGGGGGCGCGCCGTTCTTC
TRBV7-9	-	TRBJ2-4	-	CASSSAGAKNIQYF	TGTGCCAGCAGCTCTGCCGGAGCCAAAAACATTCAGTACTTC